What follows describes a single T cell receptor beta chain. As yet, its antigen is unknown. The data stem from a study of shared clonotypes between healthy human individuals. General observations from the study: A generally larger estimated richness was seen in naive subsets than in memory subsets.

The CDR3 is 14 amino acids. Naive CD8 cells, CD45RO-negative and positively selected for CCR7, excluded terminally differentiated effector memory CD45RA+ cells. Every subset's genomic DNA went evenly onto several immunoSEQ plates. Method: immunoSEQ multiplex PCR; TCRdb's copy keeps in-frame clones and lacks some. The table lists around 640,000 clones, approximately 96% of them singletons. This TCR derives from a woman aged 25-40 years in good health. The chain couples TRBV21-1 to TRBJ2-5; TRBD2, the D gene given by the table, was not confirmed from the DNA. The end of the DNA is better explained by TRBJ2-7, so the J call may be wrong. TRBV21-1 is termed a pseudogene. The sample consisted of naive CD8+ T cells sorted from blood. In nucleotides, the CDR3 is TGTGCCAGCAGCAAATCCGGGGTGGCCTACGAGCAGTACTTC. Translating gives CASSKSGVAYEQYF.